The 27 T cell receptor beta chains reported below all come from one sample, sequenced in a study of T cell responses to AZD1222 COVID-19 vaccine. Only in-frame clones appear in the TCRdb table, and some are missing; sequencing was by immunoSEQ multiplex PCR. The sample contains 100,000 or so clones, about 90% of which appear only once. Here the sequenced sample was peripheral blood, taken on day 0 of AZD1222 vaccination. These receptors all come from an adult in good health.

V gene TRBV15 combines with J gene TRBJ2-5; 7 bases are a match to TRBD2. CDR1 and CDR2 (germline): LNHNV, YYDKDF (reference sequence). The CDR3 is 15 residues long. The J segment lost 1 base and the V segment lost 3 bases, leaving 5 bases of the junction unmatched. Written as DNA, the CDR3 is TGTGCCACCAGCAGCCGGACTAGGGGCCAAGAGACCCAGTACTTC. It yields the protein CATSSRTRGQETQYF.

This clone was seen only once. The chain carries TRBV7-6 and TRBJ2-1, with 7 bases lining up with TRBD2. Trimming cost V 0 bases and J 9 bases; bases outside gene matches: 5. The CDR3 sequence is 14 residues long. Germline-derived CDR1 and CDR2 are SGHVS and FNYEAQ. CDR3 region: CASSLAGGRGEQFF. CDR3 coding DNA: TGTGCCAGCAGCTTAGCGGGAGGGCGAGGTGAGCAGTTCTTC.

The CDR3 DNA reads TGCGCCAGCAGCACTGGCCCAGCGGGAGGAGGAAGCAATGAGCAGTTCTTC. As protein: CASSTGPAGGGSNEQFF. This chain links TRBV5-1 with TRBJ2-1; TRBD2 matches 9 bases. Germline V lookup: CDR1 SGHRS, CDR2 YFSETQ. CDR3 size: 17 residues. V was clipped by 4 bases and J by 6 bases; unmatched bases: 14. The variable domain in full, completed from reference TRBV5-1 and TRBJ2-1, reads KAGVTQTPRYLIKTRGQQVTLSCSPISGHRSVSWYQQTPGQGLQFLFEYFSETQRNKGNFPGRFSGRQFSNSRSEMNVSTLELGDSALYLCASSTGPAGGGSNEQFFGPGTRLTVL.

The chain joins TRBV2 to TRBJ1-2, with 9 bases that match TRBD1. Germline CDR1 and CDR2: SNHLY and FYNNEI. The CDR3 is 15 amino acids. V lost 6 bases and J lost 4; bases outside the gene matches: 9. The CDR3 is CASRPGTGRLYGYTF. CDR3 DNA: TGTGCCAGCAGACCGGGGACAGGGCGGCTCTATGGCTACACCTTC. The whole variable domain, remainder taken from reference TRBV2 and TRBJ1-2, is EPEVTQTPSHQVTQMGQEVILRCVPISNHLYFYWYRQILGQKVEFLVSFYNNEISEKSEIFDDQFSVERPDGSNFTLKIRSTKLEDSAMYFCASRPGTGRLYGYTFGSGTRLTVV.

This chain joins TRBV7-3 and TRBJ1-5; a possible D gene is TRBD1 (5 bases). Germline CDR1 SGHTA, CDR2 FQGTGA. This CDR3 is built from 17 residues. V was trimmed by 8 bases and J by 2 bases, leaving 22 bases between them. CDR3 sequence reads: CASFTMWRGRCNQPQHF. DNA of the CDR3: TGTGCCAGCTTTACTATGTGGAGGGGACGGTGCAATCAGCCCCAGCATTTT.

The rearrangement joins TRBV9 to TRBJ2-6, with D unresolved. The V end lost 1 base, the J end lost 0 bases, and 17 bases lay between the germline ends. CDR3 length: 19 residues. The germline V gene encodes CDR1 SGDLS and CDR2 YYNGEE. The CDR3 DNA reads TGTGCCAGCAGCGTATCCCCCTGGGATCCCCTCTCTGGGGCCAACGTCCTGACTTTC. Translated, it gives CASSVSPWDPLSGANVLTF.

This chain links TRBV12-3 or TRBV12-4 with TRBJ2-5, with D possibly matching TRBD1 (5 bases). V lost 3 bases and J 7 bases, leaving 6 bases between the germline ends. CDR3 length equals 11 residues. CDR3 nucleotide sequence: TGTGCCAGCAGTTTTAGGGGGACCCAGTACTTC. It is translated as CASSFRGTQYF.

This clone was observed a few times. The chain combines TRBV9 with TRBJ1-2; D unresolved. CDR3 length: 12 amino acids. The germline V and J ends were trimmed by 0 bases and 7 bases, with 7 bases remaining between them. CDR1 is SGDLS, CDR2 YYNGEE, per germline. In DNA form, the CDR3 reads TGTGCCAGCAGCGTAGACCAGATTGGCTACACCTTC. Translation: CASSVDQIGYTF.

A single count supports this clone. This chain joins TRBV9 and TRBJ2-5; maybe TRBD2 (6 bases). This CDR3 is built from 15 residues. Per germline, CDR1 SGDLS and CDR2 YYNGEE. Trimming cost V 4 bases and J 0 bases, with 13 bases left between them. In nucleotides, the CDR3 is TGTGCCAGCAGCCCGCCCGGGGGTTACCAAGAGACCCAGTACTTC. Amino acids: CASSPPGGYQETQYF.

The rearrangement links TRBV2 to TRBJ1-1, with D possibly being TRBD1 (5 bases). Per germline, CDR1 SNHLY and CDR2 FYNNEI. Trimming pared 3 bases from V and 5 bases from J, leaving 10 bases between. The CDR3 is made up of 13 amino acids. CDR3 nucleotide sequence: TGTGCCAGCAGTGAGCAGGGCCAGACTGAAGCTTTCTTT. This sequence encodes CASSEQGQTEAFF.

The V call is TRBV5-1, the J call TRBJ2-5; D uncertain. Germline values: CDR1 SGHRS, CDR2 YFSETQ. CDR3 length: 15 amino acids. Trimming shortened V by 4 bases and J by 2 bases, and 15 bases separated the two germline ends. Here the CDR3 DNA reads TGCGCCAGCAGCCCCCTGGACCCACGACAAGAGACCCAGTACTTC. Translation gives CASSPLDPRQETQYF.

The J gene is TRBJ1-2, the V gene TRBV30; TRBD1 is a possible D gene (6 bases). V was trimmed by 4 bases and J by 6 bases, leaving 15 bases between them. Germline CDR1 GTSNPN, CDR2 SVGIG (reference sequence). The CDR3 covers 13 residues. The CDR3 region is CAWKWGQGNGYTF. The CDR3 DNA sequence: TGTGCCTGGAAGTGGGGGCAGGGAAATGGCTACACCTTC.

V usage is TRBV9 and J usage is TRBJ1-4; maybe TRBD1 (5 bases). There are 17 residues in the CDR3. Germline loops: CDR1 SGDLS, CDR2 YYNGEE. V was shortened by 0 bases and J by 2 bases, with 14 bases between the two germline ends. The chain's CDR3 is CASSVAGQGFTNEKLFF. DNA for the CDR3: TGTGCCAGCAGCGTAGCTGGGCAGGGCTTCACTAATGAAAAACTGTTTTTT. Drawing the rest from reference TRBV9 and TRBJ1-4, the complete variable domain is DSGVTQTPKHLITATGQRVTLRCSPRSGDLSVYWYQQSLDQGLQFLIQYYNGEERAKGNILERFSAQQFPDLHSELNLSSLELGDSALYFCASSVAGQGFTNEKLFFGSGTQLSVL.

The chain has TRBV11-2 and TRBJ2-5, with D perhaps being TRBD1 or TRBD2 (5 bases each). The CDR3 spans 13 residues. Germline assignment: CDR1 SGHAT and CDR2 FQNNGV. V lost 3 bases to trimming and J lost 2 bases, with 7 bases between them. Here the CDR3 DNA reads TGTGCCAGCAGCTTTGGGACGCAAGAGACCCAGTACTTC. The encoded protein is CASSFGTQETQYF.

The chain carries TRBV18 and TRBJ1-1; TRBD1 might be the D (6 bases). The CDR3 spans 12 residues. Germline CDR1 KGHSH, CDR2 LQKENI. V lost 5 bases, J lost 6 bases, and 10 bases lay in between. Here the CDR3 DNA reads TGTGCCAGCTCATCGACAGGCGCTGAAGCTTTCTTT. This encodes CASSSTGAEAFF.

This chain links TRBV6-5 with TRBJ1-1, with 8 bases identical to TRBD1. The junction had 16 bases not matched to a gene; V was cut back by 5 bases and J by 11 bases. The CDR3 is 15 residues long. Germline V gene sequence: CDR1 MNHEY, CDR2 SVGAGI. The CDR3 nucleotides are TGTGCCAGCAGTCAATTCCGGGACAGGAACCCAGGGGCTTTCTTT. Its protein is CASSQFRDRNPGAFF.

This chain joins TRBV5-4 and TRBJ2-7, with a tentative D call TRBD2 (6 bases). The germline V gene has CDR1 SGHNT and CDR2 YYREEE (reference sequence). V lost 2 bases and J lost 0, with 12 bases in between. CDR3 length: 15 residues. Here the CDR3 reads CASSLAAGSSYEQYF. The CDR3 region has the DNA TGTGCCAGCAGCTTAGCGGCGGGAAGCTCCTACGAGCAGTACTTC. Using reference TRBV5-4 and TRBJ2-7 for the parts outside the CDR3, the full variable domain is ETGVTQSPTHLIKTRGQQVTLRCSSQSGHNTVSWYQQALGQGPQFIFQYYREEENGRGNFPPRFSGLQFPNYSSELNVNALELDDSALYLCASSLAAGSSYEQYFGPGTRLTVT.

This chain links TRBV3-1 (or the pseudogene TRBV3-2) with TRBJ2-2; 10 positions match TRBD1. This CDR3 is built from 18 residues. CDR1 and CDR2 (germline): LGHDT, YNNKEL (reference sequence). V trimming: 5 bases; J trimming: 4 bases; junction bases outside the gene matches: 13. This CDR3 is CASSSLNLDRGGTGELFF. The CDR3 DNA reads as TGTGCCAGCAGCTCTCTAAACCTGGACAGGGGGGGCACCGGGGAGCTGTTTTTT.

The rearrangement links TRBV5-1 to TRBJ1-1; D perhaps matches TRBD1 (6 bases). The CDR3 totals 14 residues. Trimming cost V 5 bases and J 2 bases, with 13 bases left between them. Germline V lookup: CDR1 SGHRS, CDR2 YFSETQ. CDR3 residues: CASREGQPNTEAFF. The CDR3 coding sequence is TGCGCCAGCAGAGAAGGACAGCCAAACACTGAAGCTTTCTTT.

This clone came up once. The chain employs TRBV30 and TRBJ2-2; 10 nucleotides agree with TRBD2. V trimming: 3 bases; J trimming: 6 bases; junction bases outside the gene matches: 4. The CDR3 consists of 14 residues. Germline V gene sequence: CDR1 GTSNPN, CDR2 SVGIG (reference sequence). CDR3 sequence reads: CAWRSLAGAGELFF. The CDR3 DNA reads TGTGCCTGGAGGAGCCTAGCGGGAGCCGGGGAGCTGTTTTTT. The whole variable domain, remainder taken from reference TRBV30 and TRBJ2-2, is SQTIHQWPATLVQPVGSPLSLECTVEGTSNPNLYWYRQAAGRGLQLLFYSVGIGQISSEVPQNLSASRPQDRQFILSSKKLLLSDSGFYLCAWRSLAGAGELFFGEGSRLTVL.

The V call is TRBV13, the J call TRBJ2-7, with TRBD1 identical over 9 bases. The CDR3 is 14 residues long. From germline, CDR1 is PRHDT and CDR2 FYEKMQ (reference sequence). V was clipped by 5 bases and J by 7 bases; unmatched bases: 9. The CDR3 region has the DNA TGTGCCAGCAGCCCCCGACAGGGGGAGAGTGAGCAGTACTTC. This codes for CASSPRQGESEQYF.

The V call is TRBV6-6, the J call TRBJ2-3; D is perhaps TRBD2 (6 bases). Per germline, CDR1 MNHNY and CDR2 SVGAGI (reference sequence). V was cut by 8 bases and J by 1 base, with 16 bases left in between. The CDR3 length is 15 residues. CDR3 residues: CASLRSGLGTDTQYF. DNA of the CDR3: TGTGCCAGCCTCCGTAGCGGCCTTGGCACAGATACGCAGTATTTT.

This rearrangement joins TRBV19 to TRBJ1-2, with a weak D call TRBD1 (5 bases). The CDR3 length is 15 residues. The germline V gene encodes CDR1 LNHDA and CDR2 SQIVND (reference sequence). Deletions cut 7 bases from V and 2 bases from J, with 17 bases between. The CDR3 DNA reads as TGTGCCAGTACTTTGACCGGGACGGTCAACTATGGCTACACCTTC. It is translated as CASTLTGTVNYGYTF.

The V gene is TRBV18, the J gene TRBJ1-1, with D possibly being TRBD1 (5 bases). The CDR3 has 15 amino acids. Germline V CDR1 and CDR2: KGHSH, LQKENI. V was cut by 0 bases and J by 4 bases, with 12 bases left in between. CDR3 residues: CASSPPQGFGTEAFF. CDR3 bases: TGTGCCAGCTCACCACCCCAGGGATTCGGCACTGAAGCTTTCTTT.

The rearrangement uses TRBV4-2 and TRBJ2-1; weak D call: TRBD2 (6 bases). The V end lost 3 bases, the J end lost 4 bases, and 16 bases lay between the germline ends. Germline CDR1 and CDR2: LGHNA and YNFKEQ. The CDR3 totals 16 residues. CDR3 protein: CASSQTFRGSYNEQFF. The CDR3 coding sequence is TGTGCCAGCAGCCAGACCTTCCGGGGGTCGTACAATGAGCAGTTCTTC.

In its sample, this clone was seen a few times. This chain links TRBV18 with TRBJ1-5; the D gene is possibly TRBD1 (5 bases). The CDR3 consists of 13 residues. Germline V lookup: CDR1 KGHSH, CDR2 LQKENI. With 5 bases removed from V and 3 bases from J, the gap between germline ends came to 8 bases. CDR3 loop: CASSGQVNQPQHF. The CDR3 nucleotides are TGTGCCAGCTCAGGACAAGTCAATCAGCCCCAGCATTTT.

The rearrangement links TRBV19 to TRBJ1-2, with D unresolved. Germline V gene sequence: CDR1 LNHDA, CDR2 SQIVND (reference sequence). Trimming pared 6 bases from V and 5 bases from J, leaving 10 bases between. This CDR3 spans 12 amino acids. The CDR3 nucleotides are TGTGCCAGTAGCACGACCCGATATGGCTACACCTTC. Amino acids: CASSTTRYGYTF. The full variable domain, rest sourced from reference TRBV19 and TRBJ1-2, is DGGITQSPKYLFRKEGQNVTLSCEQNLNHDAMYWYRQDPGQGLRLIYYSQIVNDFQKGDIAEGYSVSREKKESFPLTVTSAQKNPTAFYLCASSTTRYGYTFGSGTRLTVV.